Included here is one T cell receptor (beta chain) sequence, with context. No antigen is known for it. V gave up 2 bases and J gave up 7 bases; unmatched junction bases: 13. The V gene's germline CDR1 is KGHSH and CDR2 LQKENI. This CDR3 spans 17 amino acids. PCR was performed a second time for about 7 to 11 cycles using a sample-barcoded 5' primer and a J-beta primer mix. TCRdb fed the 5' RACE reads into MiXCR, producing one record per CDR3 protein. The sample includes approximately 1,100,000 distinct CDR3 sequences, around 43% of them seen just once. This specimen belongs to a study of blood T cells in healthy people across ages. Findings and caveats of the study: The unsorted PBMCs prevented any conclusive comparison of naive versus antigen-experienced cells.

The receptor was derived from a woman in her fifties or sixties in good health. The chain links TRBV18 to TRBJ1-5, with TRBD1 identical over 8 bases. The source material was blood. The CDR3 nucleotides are TGTGCCAGCTCACCAGAACTGGGACAGGTGGGGGGCCAGCCCCAGCATTTT. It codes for CASSPELGQVGGQPQHF.